This T cell receptor (beta chain) stems from a study of T cells in localized non-small cell lung cancer. Trimming removed 9 bases from V and 5 bases from J; junction bases left unmatched: 8. The CDR3 consists of 13 residues. Germline CDR1 ENHRY, CDR2 SYGVKD. Sequencing was performed with immunoSEQ multiplex PCR; in TCRdb, only in-frame clones are kept and a portion is missing. The data hold under 35,000 clones, with about 90% observed a single time. Findings and limits, study-wide: In the blood, greater T cell density corresponded to longer overall survival. One tumor region alone was sequenced, and heterogeneity therefore remains possible. Tumor trailed uninvolved adjacent lung in T cell clonality, which peaked there. Adjacent lung tissue had a median around 57 of the top 100 clones found in the tumor.

Points on this clone: The antigen remains unidentified.

The J gene is TRBJ2-7, the V gene TRBV10-3; TRBD1 agrees at 9 bases. The TCR originated in a woman aged 40-69 years with stage III lung adenocarcinoma. Sequences were derived from peripheral blood mononuclear cells, sampled before any cancer treatment. CDR3 residues: CAIRTGEYNEQYF. The DNA of the CDR3 is TGTGCCATAAGGACAGGGGAGTATAACGAGCAGTACTTC.